Sequencing of this T cell receptor (beta chain) was carried out in a study of blood T cell repertoires in COVID-19. Overall study context: Sources were T cells, B-cell-depleted T cells, or PBMCs; the material itself was cDNA or gDNA.

In the authors' methods: Estimation of nucleated cell counts was performed using reference gene primer amplification. Method: immunoSEQ multiplex PCR; TCRdb's copy keeps in-frame clones and lacks some. V and J calls plus clone size are reproduced from that table; the DNA served to infer D and trimming. This table has roughly 300,000 clones, about 89% appearing once. Trimming cost V 0 bases and J 1 base, with 10 bases left between them. The germline gives CDR1 MNHEY, CDR2 SVGAGI. This CDR3 spans 15 amino acids. As regards this clone: This specimen includes other DNA sequences encoding the same CDR3.

The receptor's source is a man younger than 35 who had recovered from COVID-19. The J gene is TRBJ2-7, the V gene TRBV6-5; D may be TRBD2 (6 bases). Sequenced sample: peripheral blood. The CDR3 region has the DNA TGTGCCAGCAGTTACTCGGGGGGAGCATCCTACGAGCAGTACTTC. Protein: CASSYSGGASYEQYF.